These T cell receptor beta chains were read from a single sample in a study of cytomegalovirus exposure and HLA in healthy donors. Here immunoSEQ multiplex PCR was the method, and the copy in TCRdb shows in-frame clones only, minus some. This table holds around 220,000 clones, over 65% found once. Sequenced input: PBMCs. The receptors here all came from a man aged 40-49 years in good health and CMV-seronegative. CDR3s include the opening cysteine and the closing phenylalanine or tryptophan. The D gene is left open where the match is weak. Size values are once, few and many counts, or a class for expanded clones, and some rows have none.

size: .
V: TRBV5-6
D: .
J: TRBJ1-1
CDR3: CASSPVKGAEAFF
DNA: TGTGCCAGCAGCCCCGTGAAGGGGGCTGAAGCTTTCTTT

size: .
V: TRBV28
D: .
J: TRBJ2-3
CDR3: CASSLGGSRDTQYF
DNA: TGTGCCAGCAGTTTAGGAGGGAGTCGGGATACGCAGTATTTT

size: .
V: TRBV4-1
D: TRBD2
J: TRBJ2-5
CDR3: CASSLGTSTETQYF
DNA: TGCGCCAGCAGCCTCGGGACTAGCACCGAGACCCAGTACTTC

size: .
V: TRBV7-9
D: TRBD1
J: TRBJ2-5
CDR3: CASSPDRGRETQYF
DNA: TGTGCCAGCAGCCCCGACAGGGGTCGGGAGACCCAGTACTTC

size: .
V: TRBV28
D: .
J: TRBJ2-1
CDR3: CASSSGGRSYNEQFF
DNA: TGTGCCAGCAGTTCTGGGGGCCGCTCCTACAATGAGCAGTTCTTC

size: .
V: TRBV30
D: .
J: TRBJ1-3
CDR3: CAWTADIRSGNTIYF
DNA: TGTGCCTGGACGGCGGACATACGCTCTGGAAACACCATATATTTT

size: once
V: TRBV6-5
D: TRBD1
J: TRBJ1-2
CDR3: CASSYGTGANYGYTF
DNA: TGTGCCAGCAGTTACGGGACAGGAGCTAACTATGGCTACACCTTC

size: .
V: TRBV11-2
D: .
J: TRBJ2-7
CDR3: CASSPGLWEQYF
DNA: TGTGCCAGCAGCCCGGGACTTTGGGAGCAGTACTTC

size: .
V: TRBV30
D: TRBD1
J: TRBJ2-7
CDR3: CAWSPTGQGFYEQYF
DNA: TGTGCCTGGAGCCCTACCGGACAGGGGTTCTACGAGCAGTACTTC

size: .
V: TRBV15
D: .
J: TRBJ1-5
CDR3: CATSRGAGGSNQPQHF
DNA: TGTGCCACCAGCAGGGGGGCGGGAGGGAGCAATCAGCCCCAGCATTTT

size: .
V: TRBV5-1
D: TRBD1
J: TRBJ2-2
CDR3: CASSPGTVGTGELFF
DNA: TGCGCCAGCAGCCCCGGGACAGTAGGCACCGGGGAGCTGTTTTTT

size: .
V: TRBV7-9
D: TRBD1
J: TRBJ2-6
CDR3: CASSLTIGQGPPGANVLTF
DNA: TGTGCCAGCAGCTTAACAATTGGACAGGGGCCACCTGGGGCCAACGTCCTGACTTTC

size: once
V: TRBV28
D: .
J: TRBJ1-2
CDR3: CASRPDSGPYGYTF
DNA: TGTGCCAGCAGACCCGACAGTGGGCCCTATGGCTACACCTTC

size: .
V: TRBV18
D: TRBD1
J: TRBJ2-1
CDR3: CASSGGSGQGGNEQFF
DNA: TGTGCCAGCTCAGGAGGGTCGGGACAGGGCGGTAATGAGCAGTTCTTC

size: .
V: TRBV10-3
D: .
J: TRBJ1-1
CDR3: CAISEMGLGAFF
DNA: TGTGCCATCAGTGAGATGGGTCTAGGCGCTTTCTTT

size: .
V: TRBV10-3
D: TRBD1
J: TRBJ1-5
CDR3: CAISETGGRIQPQHF
DNA: TGTGCCATCAGTGAAACAGGGGGCAGGATTCAGCCCCAGCATTTT

size: .
V: TRBV19
D: .
J: TRBJ2-5
CDR3: CASSTRQNRETQYF
DNA: TGTGCCAGTAGTACCCGACAAAACCGGGAGACCCAGTACTTC

size: .
V: TRBV19
D: TRBD1
J: TRBJ1-1
CDR3: CASSYRGRNTEAFF
DNA: TGTGCCAGTAGTTACAGGGGTAGGAACACTGAAGCTTTCTTT